Presented here are 8 T cell receptor beta chains from one specimen sequenced in a study of cytomegalovirus exposure and HLA in healthy donors. Primers included in the PCR were 60 Vbeta and 13 Jbeta primers. Libraries were prepared by immunoSEQ multiplex PCR; TCRdb keeps only in-frame clonotypes and omits some of them. The table lists about 53,000 clones. Sequencing was done on a sample of PBMCs. The receptors were sampled from a man between 18 and 29 years old in good health and CMV-seropositive.

Here the CDR3 DNA reads TGCAGCGTTAGTAACGAACGGAGATACAATGAGCAGTTCTTC. Its protein is CSVSNERRYNEQFF. This sequence joins TRBV29-1 and TRBJ2-1; D not resolved. This CDR3 is 14 amino acids long. The V end was cut by 5 bases, the J end by 4 bases, with 15 bases between. Per the germline V gene, CDR1 is SQVTM and CDR2 is ANQGSEA.

This chain links TRBV6-5 with TRBJ2-1, with 9 bases aligning to TRBD2. V was clipped by 7 bases and J by 8 bases; unmatched bases: 9. Germline CDR1 MNHEY, CDR2 SVGAGI. CDR3 length: 14 residues. CDR3 nucleotides: TGTGCCAGCAACTCAGCGGGAGGAGTCGATGAGCAGTTCTTC. It translates to CASNSAGGVDEQFF.

V usage is TRBV7-9 and J usage is TRBJ1-1; 9 positions agree with TRBD1. Trimming at V came to 5 bases and at J to 3 bases, leaving 4 bases not matched to a gene. This CDR3 has 14 residues. Germline assignment: CDR1 SEHNR and CDR2 FQNEAQ (reference sequence). The DNA of the CDR3 is TGTGCCAGCAGCACCTGGACAGGGGACACTGAAGCTTTCTTT. Residues: CASSTWTGDTEAFF.

The chain couples TRBV30 to TRBJ1-2, with 10 bases fitting TRBD1. This CDR3 is 18 amino acids long. Germline V CDR1 and CDR2: GTSNPN, SVGIG (reference sequence). With 0 bases clipped from V and 4 bases from J, the junction kept 14 bases outside the gene matches. Here the CDR3 reads CAWSVRGATGGSFYGYTF. In nucleotides, the CDR3 is TGTGCCTGGAGTGTTCGAGGGGCGACAGGGGGCTCCTTCTATGGCTACACCTTC.

This chain uses TRBV30 with TRBJ1-1; D unresolved. The ends were cut back, 5 bases at V and 0 bases at J, with 7 bases in the middle. Germline values: CDR1 GTSNPN, CDR2 SVGIG (reference sequence). The CDR3 has 12 residues. The CDR3 protein is CAWEHLNTEAFF. CDR3 in DNA: TGTGCCTGGGAACACCTGAACACTGAAGCTTTCTTT.

This chain uses TRBV11-2 with TRBJ2-7; 8 nucleotides agree with TRBD2. CDR3 length: 15 amino acids. With V trimmed by 5 bases and J by 5 bases, 11 bases remained unmatched. Germline CDR1 is SGHAT and CDR2 is FQNNGV. The CDR3 protein is CASSLSGSSYHEQYF. CDR3 nucleotide sequence: TGTGCCAGCAGCCTAAGCGGGAGTTCTTACCACGAGCAGTACTTC.

The chain combines TRBV7-8 with TRBJ1-2; D possibly corresponds to TRBD1 (6 bases). CDR1 is SGHVS and CDR2 is FQNEAQ in the germline V gene. With 4 bases removed from V and 4 bases from J, the gap between germline ends came to 16 bases. This CDR3 spans 15 amino acids. CDR3 nucleotide sequence: TGTGCCAGCAGCTCTTCTACAGGGCGCGGCTATGGCTACACCTTC. This sequence encodes CASSSSTGRGYGYTF. The full variable domain, with the rest looked up from reference TRBV7-8 and TRBJ1-2, is GAGVSQSPRYKVAKRGQDVALRCDPISGHVSLFWYQQALGQGPEFLTYFQNEAQLDKSGLPSDRFFAERPEGSVSTLKIQRTQQEDSAVYLCASSSSTGRGYGYTFGSGTRLTVV.

J is TRBJ1-5 and V is TRBV6-1; D gene ambiguous. CDR1 MNHNS and CDR2 SASEGT come from the germline V gene. The CDR3 covers 15 residues. Deletions cut 3 bases from V and 5 bases from J, with 14 bases between. Here the CDR3 DNA reads TGTGCCAGCAGTGAGCGATTAGGAGGGTATCAGCCCCAGCATTTT. Its protein is CASSERLGGYQPQHF.